This TCR beta chain was documented in a study of OX40 agonist ivuxolimab in advanced cancers. Study-level background: A diagnosis of hepatocellular carcinoma, melanoma, renal cell or head and neck cancer was present in dose-escalation patients.

Per germline, CDR1 SGHAT and CDR2 FQNNGV. Trimming removed 4 bases from V and 9 bases from J; junction bases left unmatched: 4. There are 14 residues in the CDR3. TCRdb keeps only in-frame clones here, not all; method: immunoSEQ multiplex PCR. The sample consists of approximately 48,000 clones, 80% to 90% of them appearing once. In its sample, this clone was seen a few times. With autoimmune disease history or systemic immunosuppression, patients were excluded. The chain links TRBV11-2 to TRBJ2-1, with 12 bases aligning to TRBD1. The sequencing used CD4+ or CD8+ T cells sorted from blood, collected in a trial of the OX40 agonist ivuxolimab. The receptor was derived from an adult with an advanced solid tumor such as melanoma, head and neck, liver or kidney cancer. CDR3 protein: CASSSGTGGFEQFF. The CDR3, as DNA: TGTGCCAGCAGCTCCGGGACAGGGGGCTTTGAGCAGTTCTTC.